Given below is one T cell receptor (beta chain) in context. Its antigen is not known. This sample stems from a study of T cell repertoires in cytomegalovirus infection. Study context: CMV infection and matching HLA type were both indicated by public TCR beta signatures.

Overall study results and limits: Summed frequency of public TCR beta families distinguished CMV carriers with the relevant HLA.

TCRdb recomputed calls from the reads with MiXCR, one row per CDR3 protein. The sample includes about 770,000 distinct CDR3 sequences, around 29% of them seen just once. The source was cultured CD8+ T cells from PBMCs, collected from culture after CMV antigen stimulation. The TCR originated in a human donor in good health (CMV status not recorded). Some clones in this sample may be carry-over from other donors' samples.

The chain's CDR3 is CAGHVLGLVTDTQYF. DNA for the CDR3: TGTGCCGGCCATGTTCTGGGGCTAGTCACAGATACGCAGTATTTT. The chain combines TRBV2 with TRBJ2-3; TRBD1 might be the D (5 bases). The CDR3 has 15 residues. Germline V lookup: CDR1 SNHLY, CDR2 FYNNEI. The V and J ends lost 11 bases and 2 bases respectively, with 20 bases between them.